This TCR beta chain is drawn from a study of blood T cell repertoires in COVID-19. About the research overall: Sites in the United States, Italy and Spain provided acute and convalescent COVID-19 samples. Sample material is recorded as cDNA or gDNA derived from T cells, B-cell-depleted T cells, or PBMCs.

Germline V gives CDR1 MGHRA, CDR2 YSYEKL. Trimming cost V 0 bases and J 4 bases, with 10 bases left between them. The CDR3 has 14 residues. In the authors' methods: Reference gene primers were amplified, and this amplification served to estimate nucleated cell counts. Only in-frame clones appear in the TCRdb table, and some are missing; sequencing was by immunoSEQ multiplex PCR. V, J and clone size were drawn from that table, and D and trimming were deduced from the DNA. The sample includes over 120,000 clones, 70% to 80% of them seen just once. This clone appeared a few times. This chain connects TRBV4-1 to TRBJ2-7; D is unclear. The sequenced sample was peripheral blood. The receptor was isolated from an elderly woman with active or convalescent COVID-19. CDR3 sequence reads: CASSQDFAVYEQYF. CDR3 coding DNA: TGCGCCAGCAGCCAAGATTTCGCGGTATACGAGCAGTACTTC.